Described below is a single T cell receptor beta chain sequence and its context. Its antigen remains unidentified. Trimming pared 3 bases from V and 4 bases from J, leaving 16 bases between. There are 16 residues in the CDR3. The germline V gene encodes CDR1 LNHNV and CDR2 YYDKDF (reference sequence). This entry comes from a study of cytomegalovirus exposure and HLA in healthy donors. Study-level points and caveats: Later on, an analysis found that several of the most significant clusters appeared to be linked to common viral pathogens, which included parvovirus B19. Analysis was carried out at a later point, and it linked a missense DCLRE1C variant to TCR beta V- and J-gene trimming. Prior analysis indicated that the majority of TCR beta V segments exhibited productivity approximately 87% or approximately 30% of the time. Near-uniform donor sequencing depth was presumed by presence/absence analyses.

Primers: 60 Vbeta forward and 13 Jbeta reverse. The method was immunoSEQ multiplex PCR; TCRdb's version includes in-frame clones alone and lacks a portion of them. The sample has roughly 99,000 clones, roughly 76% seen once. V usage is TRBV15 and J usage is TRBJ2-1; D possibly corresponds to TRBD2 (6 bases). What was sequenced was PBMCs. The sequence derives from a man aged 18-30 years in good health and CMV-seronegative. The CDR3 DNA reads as TGTGCCACCAGCAGCCATCGACGGAGGGGATACAATGAGCAGTTCTTC. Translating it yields CATSSHRRRGYNEQFF.